These T cell receptor beta chains were read from a single sample in a study of graft-versus-host responses after intestinal transplantation. Generated by immunoSEQ multiplex PCR, the TCRdb table keeps only in-frame clones and is missing some. The sample holds 65,000 to 85,000 clones, around 86% seen once. These receptors lack a known antigen. This sample comprised unstimulated CD8+ T cells sorted from spleen or lymph node cells, obtained before transplant. Receptor source: a human donor who was the organ donor for an intestinal transplant. The CDR3 runs from the conserved cysteine through the conserved F or W. The D gene is left open where the match is weak. Not every row has a clone size; where given, it reads once, few, many or a size class.

d_gene: TRBD1; len: 15; j_gene: TRBJ2-2; v_gene: TRBV19; abundance: few; CDR3aa: CATNTGAQNTGELFF; CDR3nt: TGTGCCACCAACACAGGGGCTCAGAACACCGGGGAGCTGTTTTTT
d_gene: TRBD2; len: 14; j_gene: TRBJ2-3; v_gene: TRBV5-1; abundance: -; CDR3aa: CATGTSGPTDTQYF; CDR3nt: TGCGCCACCGGGACTAGCGGCCCCACAGATACGCAGTATTTT
d_gene: -; len: 14; j_gene: TRBJ2-7; v_gene: TRBV5-6; abundance: -; CDR3aa: CASSLGQGPYEQYF; CDR3nt: TGTGCCAGCAGCTTGGGCCAGGGACCCTACGAGCAGTACTTC
d_gene: TRBD1; len: 12; j_gene: TRBJ1-1; v_gene: TRBV11-2; abundance: -; CDR3aa: CASSPGTAEAFF; CDR3nt: TGTGCCAGCAGCCCAGGGACAGCTGAAGCTTTCTTT
d_gene: -; len: 15; j_gene: TRBJ1-2; v_gene: TRBV6-5; abundance: few; CDR3aa: CASSYSRAENYGYTF; CDR3nt: TGTGCCAGCAGTTACTCGAGAGCAGAGAACTATGGCTACACCTTC
d_gene: TRBD1; len: 16; j_gene: TRBJ1-1; v_gene: TRBV28; abundance: -; CDR3aa: CASRYRGPRMNTEAFF; CDR3nt: TGTGCCAGCAGGTACAGGGGGCCGAGAATGAACACTGAAGCTTTCTTT
d_gene: -; len: 22; j_gene: TRBJ2-1; v_gene: TRBV14; abundance: -; CDR3aa: CASSQDVGRGYRGVGVYNEQFF; CDR3nt: TGTGCCAGCAGCCAAGATGTGGGTCGCGGCTACCGAGGTGTTGGGGTCTACAATGAGCAGTTCTTC
d_gene: TRBD2; len: 15; j_gene: TRBJ2-1; v_gene: TRBV7-9; abundance: -; CDR3aa: CASSSIAGSYNEQFF; CDR3nt: TGTGCCAGCAGCTCCATAGCGGGCTCCTACAATGAGCAGTTCTTC
d_gene: TRBD1; len: 12; j_gene: TRBJ1-1; v_gene: TRBV25-1; abundance: -; CDR3aa: CASGAGGTEAFF; CDR3nt: TGTGCCTCTGGGGCAGGGGGCACTGAAGCTTTCTTT
d_gene: TRBD1; len: 15; j_gene: TRBJ2-3; v_gene: TRBV9; abundance: -; CDR3aa: CASSARQGGTDTQYF; CDR3nt: TGTGCCAGCAGCGCTAGACAGGGAGGCACAGATACGCAGTATTTT
d_gene: -; len: 11; j_gene: TRBJ1-2; v_gene: TRBV6-5; abundance: -; CDR3aa: CASIAGDGYTF; CDR3nt: TGTGCCAGCATAGCTGGGGATGGCTACACCTTC
d_gene: TRBD1; len: 14; j_gene: TRBJ1-2; v_gene: TRBV5-1; abundance: -; CDR3aa: CASSLDRGPYGYTF; CDR3nt: TGCGCCAGCAGCTTGGACAGGGGGCCGTATGGCTACACCTTC
d_gene: TRBD2; len: 15; j_gene: TRBJ2-7; v_gene: TRBV4-2; abundance: -; CDR3aa: CASSQGLAGAYEQYF; CDR3nt: TGTGCCAGCAGCCAAGGACTAGCGGGGGCCTACGAGCAGTACTTC
d_gene: TRBD1; len: 18; j_gene: TRBJ1-5; v_gene: TRBV7-2; abundance: once; CDR3aa: CASSLLGQGAYSNQPQHF; CDR3nt: TGTGCCAGCAGCTTACTGGGACAGGGGGCTTATAGCAATCAGCCCCAGCATTTT
d_gene: -; len: 14; j_gene: TRBJ1-2; v_gene: TRBV6-6; abundance: -; CDR3aa: CASSYLPTWNGYTF; CDR3nt: TGTGCCAGCAGTTACCTACCCACGTGGAATGGCTACACCTTC
d_gene: -; len: 13; j_gene: TRBJ2-5; v_gene: TRBV15; abundance: -; CDR3aa: CATSSRTEETQYF; CDR3nt: TGTGCCACCAGCAGTAGGACGGAAGAGACCCAGTACTTC
d_gene: -; len: 15; j_gene: TRBJ1-1; v_gene: TRBV2; abundance: -; CDR3aa: CASSAIQGMETEAFF; CDR3nt: TGTGCCAGCAGTGCTATACAGGGCATGGAAACTGAAGCTTTCTTT
d_gene: -; len: 15; j_gene: TRBJ1-5; v_gene: TRBV7-9; abundance: -; CDR3aa: CATSLGDPSNQPQHF; CDR3nt: TGTGCCACCAGCCTAGGTGATCCGAGCAATCAGCCCCAGCATTTT
d_gene: -; len: 15; j_gene: TRBJ1-1; v_gene: TRBV30; abundance: -; CDR3aa: CAWTGVPRANTEAFF; CDR3nt: TGTGCCTGGACTGGGGTCCCTCGGGCGAACACTGAAGCTTTCTTT
d_gene: TRBD2; len: 15; j_gene: TRBJ2-5; v_gene: TRBV7-6; abundance: -; CDR3aa: CASSLAREFQETQYF; CDR3nt: TGTGCCAGCAGCTTAGCGCGGGAGTTTCAAGAGACCCAGTACTTC
d_gene: TRBD1; len: 12; j_gene: TRBJ2-7; v_gene: TRBV28; abundance: few; CDR3aa: CASSLYRGEQYF; CDR3nt: TGTGCCAGCAGTCTCTACAGGGGCGAGCAGTACTTC
d_gene: -; len: 14; j_gene: TRBJ1-1; v_gene: TRBV4-1; abundance: -; CDR3aa: CASSQEPYVTEAFF; CDR3nt: TGCGCCAGCAGCCAAGAGCCGTACGTCACTGAAGCTTTCTTT
d_gene: -; len: 14; j_gene: TRBJ2-3; v_gene: TRBV5-6; abundance: -; CDR3aa: CASSLESYTDTQYF; CDR3nt: TGTGCCAGCAGCTTGGAGAGCTACACAGATACGCAGTATTTT
d_gene: -; len: 17; j_gene: TRBJ2-2; v_gene: TRBV5-1; abundance: -; CDR3aa: CASSLDGAGRNTGELFF; CDR3nt: TGCGCCAGCAGCTTGGATGGGGCAGGGAGAAACACCGGGGAGCTGTTTTTT
d_gene: -; len: 15; j_gene: TRBJ1-1; v_gene: TRBV5-4; abundance: once; CDR3aa: CASSGQGRGNTEAFF; CDR3nt: TGTGCCAGCAGCGGTCAAGGACGGGGGAACACTGAAGCTTTCTTT
d_gene: TRBD1; len: 18; j_gene: TRBJ2-5; v_gene: TRBV29-1; abundance: -; CDR3aa: CSVEDRMAQGLAQETQYF; CDR3nt: TGCAGCGTTGAAGATCGCATGGCACAGGGGCTTGCCCAAGAGACCCAGTACTTC
d_gene: TRBD1; len: 22; j_gene: TRBJ1-4; v_gene: TRBV4-1; abundance: -; CDR3aa: CASSQLPVWTHRGLDPNEKLFF; CDR3nt: TGCGCCAGCAGCCAGCTACCCGTATGGACACACAGGGGCCTGGACCCTAATGAAAAACTGTTTTTT
d_gene: -; len: 15; j_gene: TRBJ2-7; v_gene: TRBV27; abundance: -; CDR3aa: CASSLWGPGVAEQYF; CDR3nt: TGTGCCAGCAGTTTATGGGGTCCAGGGGTGGCCGAGCAGTACTTC
d_gene: -; len: 15; j_gene: TRBJ2-5; v_gene: TRBV28; abundance: -; CDR3aa: CASGQRGQGRETQYF; CDR3nt: TGTGCCAGCGGCCAAAGGGGGCAAGGGAGGGAGACCCAGTACTTC
d_gene: -; len: 17; j_gene: TRBJ2-5; v_gene: TRBV4-2; abundance: -; CDR3aa: CASSHDVPGHRQETQYF; CDR3nt: TGTGCCAGCAGCCATGACGTACCGGGACACCGCCAAGAGACCCAGTACTTC
d_gene: -; len: 14; j_gene: TRBJ2-1; v_gene: TRBV19; abundance: -; CDR3aa: CASSIRGPDNEQFF; CDR3nt: TGTGCCAGTAGTATCAGGGGACCAGACAATGAGCAGTTCTTC
d_gene: TRBD1; len: 15; j_gene: TRBJ1-2; v_gene: TRBV2; abundance: -; CDR3aa: CASSETSTGIYGYTF; CDR3nt: TGTGCCAGCAGTGAAACGTCGACAGGGATCTATGGCTACACCTTC
d_gene: -; len: 14; j_gene: TRBJ1-4; v_gene: TRBV9; abundance: -; CDR3aa: CASSVEEGDEKLFF; CDR3nt: TGTGCCAGCAGCGTAGAGGAGGGTGATGAAAAACTGTTTTTT
d_gene: -; len: 14; j_gene: TRBJ1-1; v_gene: TRBV25-1; abundance: -; CDR3aa: CASSDWGQGTEAFF; CDR3nt: TGTGCCAGCAGTGATTGGGGCCAGGGAACTGAAGCTTTCTTT
d_gene: -; len: 15; j_gene: TRBJ2-2; v_gene: TRBV6-5; abundance: few; CDR3aa: CASSYSGGGGRELFF; CDR3nt: TGTGCCAGCAGTTACTCGGGAGGGGGCGGCCGGGAGCTGTTTTTT
d_gene: -; len: 13; j_gene: TRBJ2-7; v_gene: TRBV4-1; abundance: -; CDR3aa: CASSRGGYYEQYF; CDR3nt: TGCGCCAGCAGCCGAGGGGGTTACTACGAGCAGTACTTC
d_gene: -; len: 14; j_gene: TRBJ1-6; v_gene: TRBV4-1; abundance: -; CDR3aa: CASSQGWGYGSLHF; CDR3nt: TGCGCCAGCAGCCAAGGATGGGGCTACGGGTCCCTCCACTTT
d_gene: -; len: 11; j_gene: TRBJ2-1; v_gene: TRBV5-1; abundance: -; CDR3aa: CASVGLEEQFF; CDR3nt: TGCGCCAGCGTGGGTCTAGAGGAGCAGTTCTTC
d_gene: TRBD1; len: 17; j_gene: TRBJ1-5; v_gene: TRBV7-9; abundance: -; CDR3aa: CASSSGTGSMLDQPQHF; CDR3nt: TGTGCCAGCAGCTCGGGGACAGGGAGTATGTTGGATCAGCCCCAGCATTTT
d_gene: -; len: 13; j_gene: TRBJ1-1; v_gene: TRBV5-1; abundance: -; CDR3aa: CASSLPPNTEAFF; CDR3nt: TGCGCCAGCAGCTTACCACCGAACACTGAAGCTTTCTTT
d_gene: -; len: 21; j_gene: TRBJ1-4; v_gene: TRBV4-1; abundance: -; CDR3aa: CASSQDQELEGAVLVGEKLFF; CDR3nt: TGCGCCAGCAGCCAAGATCAAGAACTGGAGGGAGCTGTTTTAGTCGGTGAAAAACTGTTTTTT
d_gene: TRBD1; len: 14; j_gene: TRBJ2-3; v_gene: TRBV6-1; abundance: -; CDR3aa: CATGTGDHIDTQYF; CDR3nt: TGTGCCACCGGGACAGGGGATCACATAGATACGCAGTATTTT
d_gene: -; len: 15; j_gene: TRBJ2-1; v_gene: TRBV27; abundance: -; CDR3aa: CASRGRSTPYNEQFF; CDR3nt: TGTGCCAGCAGGGGGCGATCGACGCCCTACAATGAGCAGTTCTTC
d_gene: -; len: 15; j_gene: TRBJ1-2; v_gene: TRBV5-1; abundance: -; CDR3aa: CASSLAGSPNYGYTF; CDR3nt: TGCGCCAGCAGCTTGGCTGGCAGCCCTAACTATGGCTACACCTTC
d_gene: TRBD1; len: 15; j_gene: TRBJ2-5; v_gene: TRBV19; abundance: -; CDR3aa: CASGLGQVEVETQYF; CDR3nt: TGTGCCAGTGGATTAGGACAGGTCGAGGTAGAGACCCAGTACTTC
d_gene: TRBD1; len: 14; j_gene: TRBJ2-4; v_gene: TRBV15; abundance: -; CDR3aa: CATSSDRAPNIQYF; CDR3nt: TGTGCCACCAGCTCTGACAGGGCCCCTAACATTCAGTACTTC
d_gene: -; len: 15; j_gene: TRBJ1-4; v_gene: TRBV7-8; abundance: -; CDR3aa: CASSLGTATNEKLFF; CDR3nt: TGTGCCAGCAGCTTAGGGACAGCAACTAATGAAAAACTGTTTTTT
d_gene: TRBD2; len: 16; j_gene: TRBJ2-7; v_gene: TRBV4-2; abundance: -; CDR3aa: CASSQDVAGEAYEQYF; CDR3nt: TGTGCCAGCAGCCAAGATGTGGCGGGGGAGGCCTACGAGCAGTACTTC
d_gene: -; len: 17; j_gene: TRBJ1-5; v_gene: TRBV4-1; abundance: -; CDR3aa: CASSQESPGGSNQPQHF; CDR3nt: TGCGCCAGCAGCCAAGAGTCTCCTGGCGGGAGCAATCAGCCCCAGCATTTT
d_gene: -; len: 15; j_gene: TRBJ1-4; v_gene: TRBV28; abundance: -; CDR3aa: CASSPDGSGNEKLFF; CDR3nt: TGTGCCAGCAGTCCCGACGGGAGCGGCAATGAAAAACTGTTTTTT
d_gene: -; len: 12; j_gene: TRBJ2-2; v_gene: TRBV9; abundance: -; CDR3aa: CASSPGSGELFF; CDR3nt: TGTGCCAGCAGCCCTGGGTCCGGGGAGCTGTTTTTT
d_gene: TRBD1; len: 14; j_gene: TRBJ2-5; v_gene: TRBV6-5; abundance: -; CDR3aa: CASSPTGGRETQYF; CDR3nt: TGTGCCAGCAGCCCAACAGGGGGGAGAGAGACCCAGTACTTC
d_gene: TRBD1; len: 14; j_gene: TRBJ2-3; v_gene: TRBV30; abundance: -; CDR3aa: CAWGQGIGTDTQYF; CDR3nt: TGTGCCTGGGGACAGGGTATCGGCACAGATACGCAGTATTTT
d_gene: -; len: 9; j_gene: TRBJ2-7; v_gene: TRBV10-3; abundance: -; CDR3aa: CAIGTDQYF; CDR3nt: TGTGCCATCGGAACAGACCAGTACTTC
d_gene: -; len: 14; j_gene: TRBJ1-5; v_gene: TRBV5-6; abundance: -; CDR3aa: CASSLGSLGQPQHF; CDR3nt: TGTGCCAGCAGCTTGGGTTCCCTCGGACAGCCCCAGCATTTT